This TCR beta chain is drawn from a study of blood T cell repertoires in COVID-19. Study information: Sources were T cells, B-cell-depleted T cells, or PBMCs; the material itself was cDNA or gDNA.

Authors' processing steps: Estimation of nucleated cell counts relied on the amplification of reference gene primers. Sequencing used immunoSEQ multiplex PCR; TCRdb keeps in-frame clones, though not all of them. The DNA was the basis for D and trimming; V, J and clone size are from that table. The sample includes roughly 250,000 clones, about nine tenths of them seen just once. The CDR3 length is 15 residues. Germline V gene data show CDR1 as SGDLS and CDR2 as YYNGEE. The ends were cut back, 2 bases at V and 3 bases at J, with 14 bases in the middle. Sequenced material: peripheral blood. The receptor was isolated from a man aged 55 to 70 who had recovered from COVID-19. The chain joins TRBV9 to TRBJ1-2; tentative D call: TRBD1 (5 bases). CDR3 bases: TGTGCCAGCAGCGTTGGATGGGGCCGGGACTATGGCTACACCTTC. Translation gives CASSVGWGRDYGYTF.